This T cell receptor (beta chain) appears in the sequencing data of a study of T-cell memory formation after mild COVID-19. At the level of the study: TCR clusters largely stayed donor specific. Study results and limitations: Memory from before infection featured some responding clones, which suggests cross-reactive memory joined. Whether second-wave clones peaking at day 37 were SARS-CoV-2 specific went unconfirmed. Clones that got smaller from day 15 to 85 had even CD4/CD8, while clones growing later tipped toward CD4+.

TCRdb redid the calling of the 5' RACE reads with MiXCR, one entry per CDR3 protein. The sample includes 150,000 to 200,000 distinct CDR3 sequences, 9.5% to 13% of them seen just once. Regarding this clonotype: Its antigen is currently unknown.

Sequences were obtained from PBMCs or a T cell subset sorted from them (not recorded which). The receptor was isolated from a young man who had mild COVID-19 (a few samples of this study predate the infection). Cell type and time point are not known.

CDR3: CASSPDRLNSGNTIYF. CDR3 bases: TGTGCCAGCAGCCCTGACAGGTTAAACTCTGGAAACACCATATATTTT. The chain links TRBV11-2 to TRBJ1-3, with a tentative D call TRBD1 (6 bases). V lost 5 bases and J 0 bases, leaving 14 bases between the germline ends. CDR1 is SGHAT and CDR2 is FQNNGV in the germline V gene. The CDR3 sequence is 16 residues long.